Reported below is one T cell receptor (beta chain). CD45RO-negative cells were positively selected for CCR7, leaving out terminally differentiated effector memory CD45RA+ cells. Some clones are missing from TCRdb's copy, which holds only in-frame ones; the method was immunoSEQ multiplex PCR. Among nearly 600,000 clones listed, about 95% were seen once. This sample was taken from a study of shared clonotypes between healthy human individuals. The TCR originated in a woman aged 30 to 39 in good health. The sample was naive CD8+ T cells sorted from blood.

The DNA for the CDR3 is TGCGCCAGCAGCCAAGTGGTACCACTCTACGAGCAGTACTTC. Encoded protein: CASSQVVPLYEQYF. This chain uses TRBV4-1 with TRBJ2-7; no clear D gene. Trimming pared 1 base from V and 3 bases from J, leaving 10 bases between. This CDR3 has 14 amino acids. The V gene's germline CDR1 is MGHRA and CDR2 YSYEKL.